The 17 T cell receptor beta chains below were found in one sample sequenced in a study of glioma-infiltrating T cells after dendritic cell vaccination. Measured with immunoSEQ multiplex PCR; TCRdb has only the in-frame clones, and not every one. The sample has some 60,000 clones, about 80% seen once. Time point here: after dendritic cell vaccination, including at tumor progression/relapse. This specimen consisted of blood, obtained after dendritic cell vaccination. These receptors all stem from a human donor with glioblastoma.

This chain uses TRBV9 with TRBJ1-6, with 7 bases aligning to TRBD1. With 0 bases clipped from V and 6 bases from J, the junction kept 3 bases outside the gene matches. The CDR3 contains 15 residues. The germline V gene has CDR1 SGDLS and CDR2 YYNGEE. CDR3 in DNA: TGTGCCAGCAGCGTAGAGGGACAGACTAATTCACCCCTCCACTTT. Translating it yields CASSVEGQTNSPLHF.

The genes are TRBV27 and TRBJ2-7; 8 bases are shared with TRBD1. The V segment lost 3 bases and the J segment 1 base; nucleotides outside the gene matches: 5. The CDR3 length is 15 residues. Germline V lookup: CDR1 MNHEY, CDR2 SMNVEV (reference sequence). CDR3 sequence: CASSFDTGGSYEQYF. The CDR3 DNA follows: TGTGCCAGCAGTTTCGATACAGGGGGATCCTACGAGCAGTACTTC.

The V call is TRBV4-1, the J call TRBJ2-7, with 11 positions matching TRBD1. Trimming removed 4 bases from V and 6 bases from J; junction bases left unmatched: 8. Looked up from germline, CDR1 is MGHRA and CDR2 is YSYEKL. The CDR3 extends over 15 amino acids. The DNA for the CDR3 is TGCGCCAGCAGCCGCCTACCGGGACAGGGGGGCGAGCAGTACTTC. Amino acids: CASSRLPGQGGEQYF.

This clone was seen only once. The chain links TRBV29-1 to TRBJ1-5; D remains ambiguous. The ends were cut back, 6 bases at V and 3 bases at J, with 12 bases in the middle. This CDR3 spans 13 amino acids. Germline V lookup: CDR1 SQVTM, CDR2 ANQGSEA. In DNA form, the CDR3 reads TGCAGCGTCCGAATACAGACCAATCAGCCCCAGCATTTT. Its protein product is CSVRIQTNQPQHF. The full variable domain, with the rest looked up from reference TRBV29-1 and TRBJ1-5, is SAVISQKPSRDICQRGTSLTIQCQVDSQVTMMFWYRQQPGQSLTLIATANQGSEATYESGFVIDKFPISRPNLTFSTLTVSNMSPEDSSIYLCSVRIQTNQPQHFGDGTRLSIL.

This clone was found once. The genes are TRBV6-4 and TRBJ2-1; 7 positions match TRBD1. After removal of 3 bases from V and 8 bases from J, the junction contained 16 bases not matched to a gene. Germline loops: CDR1 MRHNA, CDR2 SNTAGT. This CDR3 contains 17 residues. The CDR3 reads CASSEMTGLTGLHEQFF. The CDR3, as DNA: TGTGCCAGCAGTGAAATGACAGGGCTGACAGGATTACATGAGCAGTTCTTC.

The V and J genes are TRBV10-3 and TRBJ2-7, with D perhaps TRBD1 (6 bases). The CDR3 extends over 11 amino acids. With 10 bases removed from V and 5 bases from J, the gap between germline ends came to 12 bases. Germline loops: CDR1 ENHRY, CDR2 SYGVKD. CDR3 bases: TGTGCCACAGGGGACCGCCACGAGCAGTACTTC. Residues: CATGDRHEQYF.

V is TRBV5-1 and J is TRBJ1-1, with 7 nucleotides matching TRBD1. Germline V gene data show CDR1 as SGHRS and CDR2 as YFSETQ. The CDR3 sequence is 15 residues long. With 3 bases clipped from V and 7 bases from J, the junction kept 12 bases outside the gene matches. The chain's CDR3 is CASSSTGTEEIEAFF. In DNA form, the CDR3 reads TGCGCCAGCAGCTCGACCGGGACAGAAGAAATTGAAGCTTTCTTT.

The chain is built from TRBV2 and TRBJ2-7; D not resolved. CDR1 SNHLY and CDR2 FYNNEI come from the germline V gene. This CDR3 has 12 residues. The V gene lost 11 bases and the J gene lost 0 bases, with 11 bases spanning the gap. The CDR3 DNA sequence: TGTGCCGCTGGTAGGAGCTCCTACGAGCAGTACTTC. It yields the protein CAAGRSSYEQYF. Looking up the rest from reference TRBV2 and TRBJ2-7 gives the full variable domain: EPEVTQTPSHQVTQMGQEVILRCVPISNHLYFYWYRQILGQKVEFLVSFYNNEISEKSEIFDDQFSVERPDGSNFTLKIRSTKLEDSAMYFCAAGRSSYEQYFGPGTRLTVT.

The J gene is TRBJ2-5, the V gene TRBV30, with D possibly being TRBD1 (6 bases). Gene TRBJ2-7 matches the end of the DNA better, so the J call may be wrong. The length of the CDR3 is 15 residues. The V gene's germline CDR1 is GTSNPN and CDR2 SVGIG (reference sequence). CDR3 sequence: CAWSVGFTGSYEQYF. The DNA of the CDR3 is TGTGCCTGGAGTGTAGGGTTTACAGGGTCATACGAGCAGTACTTC.

The chain carries TRBV4-1 and TRBJ2-7; possible D gene TRBD2, 5 bases. CDR1 and CDR2 from the germline V gene are MGHRA and YSYEKL. V was clipped by 1 base and J by 7 bases, with 20 bases between them. This CDR3 has 16 residues. CDR3 region: CASSQVIWRARMEQYF. As DNA, the CDR3 is TGCGCCAGCAGCCAAGTCATCTGGCGGGCCCGTATGGAGCAGTACTTC.

The V gene is TRBV7-3, the J gene TRBJ2-7; D is ambiguous. CDR1 is SGHTA and CDR2 is FQGTGA in the germline V gene. Trimming removed 2 bases from V and 6 bases from J, with 11 bases in between. The CDR3 contains 13 residues. The CDR3 region is CASSLDGLSEQYF. DNA of the CDR3: TGTGCCAGCAGCTTAGATGGTCTGAGCGAGCAGTACTTC. The full variable domain, completed using reference TRBV7-3 and TRBJ2-7, is GAGVSQTPSNKVTEKGKYVELRCDPISGHTALYWYRQSLGQGPEFLIYFQGTGAADDSGLPNDRFFAVRPEGSVSTLKIQRTERGDSAVYLCASSLDGLSEQYFGPGTRLTVT.

J is TRBJ1-5 and V is TRBV12-5; 7 bases are a match to TRBD1. CDR1 is LGHNT and CDR2 is FRNRAP in the germline V gene. This CDR3 is 16 amino acids long. The ends lost 0 bases at V and 7 bases at J; junction bases unmatched: 9. CDR3 sequence reads: CASGLVLDRLGQPQHF. CDR3 coding DNA: TGTGCTAGTGGTTTGGTCCTGGACAGGCTGGGACAGCCCCAGCATTTT.

The chain links TRBV11-2 to TRBJ2-1; D perhaps matches TRBD2 (6 bases). The CDR3 extends over 18 amino acids. V lost 3 bases, J lost 3 bases, and 21 bases lay in between. Germline-derived CDR1 and CDR2 are SGHAT and FQNNGV. DNA of the CDR3: TGTGCCAGCAGCTTCGCTATCCAAAGGGGCGGGGACTACAATGAGCAGTTCTTC. As protein: CASSFAIQRGGDYNEQFF.

The chain combines TRBV10-3 with TRBJ2-3; D possibly corresponds to TRBD2 (6 bases). V lost 4 bases and J lost 0, with 11 bases in between. Germline values: CDR1 ENHRY, CDR2 SYGVKD. There are 15 residues in the CDR3. The CDR3 bases are TGTGCCATCAGTGCGGCCAGCGGGAGCACAGATACGCAGTATTTT. Its protein product is CAISAASGSTDTQYF.

This clone was counted between two and nine times. The chain recombines TRBV19 with TRBJ1-1; a possible D gene is TRBD1 (5 bases). V was trimmed by 3 bases and J by 4 bases, leaving 15 bases between them. This CDR3 spans 15 amino acids. Germline loops: CDR1 LNHDA, CDR2 SQIVND (reference sequence). The CDR3 DNA reads as TGTGCCAGTAGTATCTACCGGGGCGGGAGCACTGAAGCTTTCTTT. This encodes CASSIYRGGSTEAFF.

The V and J genes are TRBV7-9 and TRBJ2-5, with 11 bases matching TRBD2. The CDR3 has 14 residues. V shed 5 bases, J shed 3 bases, and the junction held 2 bases outside the gene matches. Germline V lookup: CDR1 SEHNR, CDR2 FQNEAQ (reference sequence). In DNA form, the CDR3 reads TGTGCCAGCAGCCAGACTAGCGGGGAAGAGACCCAGTACTTC. This codes for CASSQTSGEETQYF. Complete variable domain (other parts from reference TRBV7-9 and TRBJ2-5): DTGVSQNPRHKITKRGQNVTFRCDPISEHNRLYWYRQTLGQGPEFLTYFQNEAQLEKSRLLSDRFSAERPKGSFSTLEIQRTEQGDSAMYLCASSQTSGEETQYFGPGTRLLVL.

V usage is TRBV4-1 and J usage is TRBJ2-7; 12 positions match TRBD1. V lost 5 bases, J lost 1 base, and 3 bases stayed unmatched. Looked up from germline, CDR1 is MGHRA and CDR2 is YSYEKL. This CDR3 is built from 15 residues. This CDR3 is CASSLGQGASYEQYF. The CDR3 region has the DNA TGCGCCAGCAGCTTGGGACAGGGGGCTTCCTACGAGCAGTACTTC.